The rows below give T cell receptor beta chains drawn from one sample of a study of blood T cell repertoires in COVID-19. Profiled with immunoSEQ multiplex PCR; TCRdb holds only in-frame clones, not every one. The profile covers about 300,000 clones, with 85% appearing a single time and 10% to 15% taken by the ten largest. Sequenced sample: peripheral blood. The origin of the receptors is a human donor in a cohort sampled during active COVID-19. Each CDR3 is given with its conserved first and last residue. Expanded clones are given a class, and other clones once, few, many or no size at all.

cdr3_aa	v_call	j_call	cdr3_length	clone_size
CASSPRDRADTQYF	TRBV18	TRBJ2-3	14	once
CASSYEGETQYF	TRBV19	TRBJ2-5	12	NA
CASNDRDNEKLFF	TRBV19	TRBJ1-4	13	NA
CASSLDGRGGEDTEAFF	TRBV7-9	TRBJ1-1	17	NA
CASSVIAVPYEQYF	TRBV28	TRBJ2-7	14	NA
CASSLAPGGQGLRGYTF	TRBV7-2	TRBJ1-2	17	NA
CASSIRSANQPQHF	TRBV19	TRBJ1-5	14	NA
CASSTGLGSYNEQFF	TRBV4-2	TRBJ2-1	15	NA
CASRLGDNNQPQHF	TRBV12-2	TRBJ1-5	14	NA
CASSRSGGFNNEQFF	TRBV7-9	TRBJ2-1	15	NA
CASSGGNNQPQHF	TRBV18	TRBJ1-5	13	few
CARSLSSGDGYNQPQHF	TRBV5-3	TRBJ1-5	17	NA
CASSPGTGTAKETQYF	TRBV7-2	TRBJ2-5	16	NA
CASSLERAYEQYF	TRBV7-2	TRBJ2-7	13	NA
CASSFFSAREKLFF	TRBV5-8	TRBJ1-4	14	once
CASSFQGYYGYTF	TRBV27	TRBJ1-2	13	NA
CASTVEAGGPNGDTQYF	TRBV9	TRBJ2-3	17	NA
CASSGSFTDTQYF	TRBV10-2	TRBJ2-3	13	NA
CASSPTRQGAYEQYF	TRBV18	TRBJ2-7	15	NA
CASRKQGAPNEKLFF	TRBV19	TRBJ1-4	15	NA
CAIRPGQGGVSPLHF	TRBV10-3	TRBJ1-6	15	once
CASIERQGPQYF	TRBV7-9	TRBJ2-3	12	NA
CASARTGNQPQHF	TRBV28	TRBJ1-5	13	NA
CASSLATGVGQETQYF	TRBV11-2	TRBJ2-5	16	NA
CASRTGIRAGYTF	TRBV2	TRBJ1-2	13	once
CASSLGAPLSRELFF	TRBV11-3	TRBJ2-2	15	NA